This T cell receptor (beta chain) is from a study of T cell changes during pregnancy in multiple sclerosis. TCRdb's copy holds only in-frame clones and misses some; the assay was immunoSEQ multiplex PCR. The table lists roughly 56,000 clones, 75% to 95% of them singletons. V lost 0 bases to trimming and J lost 0 bases, with 14 bases between them. CDR1 and CDR2 from the germline V gene are SGHRS and YFSETQ. The CDR3 sequence is 17 residues long. The source was CD4+ T cells from peripheral blood mononuclear cells, collected after pregnancy. The chain is built from TRBV5-1 and TRBJ2-3; TRBD1 is a possible D gene (6 bases). This receptor was obtained from a female donor in good health, enrolled as a control in a pregnancy study. CDR3 protein: CASSLGVWGQSTDTQYF. Here the CDR3 DNA reads TGCGCCAGCAGCTTGGGGGTGTGGGGACAAAGCACAGATACGCAGTATTTT.